This entry features one TCR beta chain sequence. The record originates from a study of blood T cell repertoires in COVID-19. This CDR3 spans 15 amino acids. Germline CDR1 reads MDHEN; CDR2 reads SYDVKM. The V end was cut by 6 bases, the J end by 5 bases, with 17 bases between. Here immunoSEQ multiplex PCR was the method, and the copy in TCRdb shows in-frame clones only, minus some. The repertoire holds about 67,000 clones, approximately 79% seen once, with approximately 6% in the top ten. The chain recombines TRBV28 with TRBJ1-5; D uncertain. The specimen sequenced was peripheral blood. The receptor was isolated from a woman aged 55-75 years with acute or convalescent COVID-19. Here the CDR3 DNA reads TGTGCCAGCAGCTCTCCCACCCCGGTAGATCAGCCCCAGCATTTT. This encodes CASSSPTPVDQPQHF. The full variable domain, rest sourced from reference TRBV28 and TRBJ1-5, is DVKVTQSSRYLVKRTGEKVFLECVQDMDHENMFWYRQDPGLGLRLIYFSYDVKMKEKGDIPEGYSVSREKKERFSLILESASTNQTSMYLCASSSPTPVDQPQHFGDGTRLSIL.